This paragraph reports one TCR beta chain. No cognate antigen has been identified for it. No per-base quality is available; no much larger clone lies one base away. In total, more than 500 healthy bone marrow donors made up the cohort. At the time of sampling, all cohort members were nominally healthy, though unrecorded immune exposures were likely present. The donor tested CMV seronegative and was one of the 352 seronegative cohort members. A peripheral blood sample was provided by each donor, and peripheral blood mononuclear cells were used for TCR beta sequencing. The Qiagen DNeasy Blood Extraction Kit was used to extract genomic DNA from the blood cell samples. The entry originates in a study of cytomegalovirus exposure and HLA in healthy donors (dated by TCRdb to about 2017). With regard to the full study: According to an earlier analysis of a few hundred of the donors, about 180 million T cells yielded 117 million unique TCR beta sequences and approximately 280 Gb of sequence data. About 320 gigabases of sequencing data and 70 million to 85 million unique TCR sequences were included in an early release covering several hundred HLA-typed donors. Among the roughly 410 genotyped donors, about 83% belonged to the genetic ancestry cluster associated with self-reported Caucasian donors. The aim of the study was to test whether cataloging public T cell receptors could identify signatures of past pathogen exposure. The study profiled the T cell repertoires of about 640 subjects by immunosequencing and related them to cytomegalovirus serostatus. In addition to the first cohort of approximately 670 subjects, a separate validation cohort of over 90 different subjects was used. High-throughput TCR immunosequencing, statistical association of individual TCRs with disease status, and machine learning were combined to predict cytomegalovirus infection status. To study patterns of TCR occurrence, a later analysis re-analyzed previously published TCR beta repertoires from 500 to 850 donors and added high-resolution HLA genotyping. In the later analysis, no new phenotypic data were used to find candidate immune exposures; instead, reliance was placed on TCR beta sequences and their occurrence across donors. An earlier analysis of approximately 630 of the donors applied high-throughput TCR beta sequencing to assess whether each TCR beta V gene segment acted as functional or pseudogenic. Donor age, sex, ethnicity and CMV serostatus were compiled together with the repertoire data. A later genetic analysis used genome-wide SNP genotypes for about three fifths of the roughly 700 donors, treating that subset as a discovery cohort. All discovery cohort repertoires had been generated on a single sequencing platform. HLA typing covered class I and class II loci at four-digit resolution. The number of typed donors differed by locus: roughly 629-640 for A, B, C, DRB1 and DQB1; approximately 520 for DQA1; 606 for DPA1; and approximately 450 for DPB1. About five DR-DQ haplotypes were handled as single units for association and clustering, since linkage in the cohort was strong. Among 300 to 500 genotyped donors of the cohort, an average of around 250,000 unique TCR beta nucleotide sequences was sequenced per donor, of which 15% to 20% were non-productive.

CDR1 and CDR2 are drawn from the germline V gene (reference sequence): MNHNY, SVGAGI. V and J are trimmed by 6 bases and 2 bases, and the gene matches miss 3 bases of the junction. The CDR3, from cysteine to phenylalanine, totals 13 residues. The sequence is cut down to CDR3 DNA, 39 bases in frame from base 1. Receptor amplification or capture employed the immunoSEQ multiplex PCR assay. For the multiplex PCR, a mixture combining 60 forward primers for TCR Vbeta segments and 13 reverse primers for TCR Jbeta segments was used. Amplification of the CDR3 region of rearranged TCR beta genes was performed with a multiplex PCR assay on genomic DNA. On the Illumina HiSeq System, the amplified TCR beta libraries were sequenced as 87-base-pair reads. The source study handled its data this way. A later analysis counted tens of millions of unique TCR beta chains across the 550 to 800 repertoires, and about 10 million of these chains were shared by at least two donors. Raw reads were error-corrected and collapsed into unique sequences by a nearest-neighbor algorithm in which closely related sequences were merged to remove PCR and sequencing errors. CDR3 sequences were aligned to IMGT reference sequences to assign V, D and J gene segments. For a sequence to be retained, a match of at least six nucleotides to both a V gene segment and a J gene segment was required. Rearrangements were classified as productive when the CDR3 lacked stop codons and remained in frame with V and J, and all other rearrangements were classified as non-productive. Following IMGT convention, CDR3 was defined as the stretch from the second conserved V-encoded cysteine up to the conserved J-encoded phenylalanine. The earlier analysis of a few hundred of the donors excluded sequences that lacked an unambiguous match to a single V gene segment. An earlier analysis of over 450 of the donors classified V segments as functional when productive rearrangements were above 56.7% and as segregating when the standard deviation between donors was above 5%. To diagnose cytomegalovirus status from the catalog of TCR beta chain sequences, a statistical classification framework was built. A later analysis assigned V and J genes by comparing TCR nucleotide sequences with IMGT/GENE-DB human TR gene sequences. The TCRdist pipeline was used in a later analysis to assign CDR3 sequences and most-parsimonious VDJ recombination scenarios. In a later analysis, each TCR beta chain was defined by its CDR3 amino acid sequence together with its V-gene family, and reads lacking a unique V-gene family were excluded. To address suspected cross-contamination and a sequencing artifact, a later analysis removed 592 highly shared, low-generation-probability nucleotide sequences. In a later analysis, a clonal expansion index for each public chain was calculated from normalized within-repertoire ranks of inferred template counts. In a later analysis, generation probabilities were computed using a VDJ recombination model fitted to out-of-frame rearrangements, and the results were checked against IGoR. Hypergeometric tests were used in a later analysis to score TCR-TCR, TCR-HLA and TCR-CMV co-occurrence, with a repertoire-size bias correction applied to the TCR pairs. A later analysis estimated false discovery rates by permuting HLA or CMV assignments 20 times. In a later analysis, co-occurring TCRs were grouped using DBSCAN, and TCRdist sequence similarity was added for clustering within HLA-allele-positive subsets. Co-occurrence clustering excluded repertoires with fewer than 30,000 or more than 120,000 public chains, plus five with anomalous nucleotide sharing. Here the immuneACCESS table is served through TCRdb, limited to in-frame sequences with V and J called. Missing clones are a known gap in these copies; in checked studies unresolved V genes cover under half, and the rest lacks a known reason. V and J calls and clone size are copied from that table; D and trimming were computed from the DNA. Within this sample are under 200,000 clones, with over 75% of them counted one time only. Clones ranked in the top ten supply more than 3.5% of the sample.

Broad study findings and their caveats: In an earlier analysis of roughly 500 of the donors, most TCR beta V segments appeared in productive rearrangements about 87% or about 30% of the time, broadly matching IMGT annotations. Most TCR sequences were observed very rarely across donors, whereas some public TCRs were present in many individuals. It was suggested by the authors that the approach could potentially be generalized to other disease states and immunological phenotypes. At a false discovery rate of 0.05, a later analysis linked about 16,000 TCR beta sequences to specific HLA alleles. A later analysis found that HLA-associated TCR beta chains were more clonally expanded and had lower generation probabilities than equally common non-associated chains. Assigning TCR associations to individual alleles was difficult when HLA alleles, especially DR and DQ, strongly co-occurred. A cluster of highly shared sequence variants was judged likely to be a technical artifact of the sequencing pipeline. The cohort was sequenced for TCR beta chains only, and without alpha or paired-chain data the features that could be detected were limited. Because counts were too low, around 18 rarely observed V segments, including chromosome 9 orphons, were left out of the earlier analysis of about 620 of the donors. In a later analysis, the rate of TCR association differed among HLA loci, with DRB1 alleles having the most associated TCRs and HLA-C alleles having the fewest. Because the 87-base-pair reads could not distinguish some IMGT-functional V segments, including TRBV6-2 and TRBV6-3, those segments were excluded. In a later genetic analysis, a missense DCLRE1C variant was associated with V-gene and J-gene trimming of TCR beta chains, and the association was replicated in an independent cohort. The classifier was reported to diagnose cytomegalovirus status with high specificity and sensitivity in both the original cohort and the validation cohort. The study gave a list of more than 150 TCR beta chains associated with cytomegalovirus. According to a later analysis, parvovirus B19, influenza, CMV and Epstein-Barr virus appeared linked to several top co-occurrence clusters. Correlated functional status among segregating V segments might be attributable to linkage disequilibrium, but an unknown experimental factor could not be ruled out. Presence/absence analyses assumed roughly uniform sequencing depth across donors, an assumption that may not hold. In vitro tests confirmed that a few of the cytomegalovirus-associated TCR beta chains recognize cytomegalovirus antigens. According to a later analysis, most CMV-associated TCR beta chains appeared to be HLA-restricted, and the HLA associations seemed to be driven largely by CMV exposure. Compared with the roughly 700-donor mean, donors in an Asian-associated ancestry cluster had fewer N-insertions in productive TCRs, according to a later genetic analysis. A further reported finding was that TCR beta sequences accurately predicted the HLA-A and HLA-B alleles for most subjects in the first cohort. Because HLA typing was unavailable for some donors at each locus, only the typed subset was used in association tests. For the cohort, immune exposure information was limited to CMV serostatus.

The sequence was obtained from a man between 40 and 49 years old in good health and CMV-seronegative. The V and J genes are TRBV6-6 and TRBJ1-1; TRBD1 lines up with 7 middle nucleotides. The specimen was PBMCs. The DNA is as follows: TGTGCCAGCAGCTGGGACAGTAACACTGAAGCTTTCTTT. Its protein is CASSWDSNTEAFF.